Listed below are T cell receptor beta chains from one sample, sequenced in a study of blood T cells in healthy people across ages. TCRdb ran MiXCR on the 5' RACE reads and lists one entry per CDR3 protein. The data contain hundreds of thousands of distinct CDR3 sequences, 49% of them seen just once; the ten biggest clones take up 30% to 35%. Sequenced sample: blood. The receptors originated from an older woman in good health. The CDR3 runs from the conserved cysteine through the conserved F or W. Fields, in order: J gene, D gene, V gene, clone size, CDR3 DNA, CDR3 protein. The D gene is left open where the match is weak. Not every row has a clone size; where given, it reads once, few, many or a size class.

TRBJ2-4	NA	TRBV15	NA	TGTGCCACCAGCAGAGTTCCAGCGGAGGGGGCCAAAAACATTCAGTACTTC	CATSRVPAEGAKNIQYF
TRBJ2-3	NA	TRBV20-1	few	TGCAGTGCTAGGGGAGTCCCAGATACGCAGTATTTT	CSARGVPDTQYF
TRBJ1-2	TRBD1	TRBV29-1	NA	TGCAGCGTTGAACAGGGGGACGAGGGCTACACCTTC	CSVEQGDEGYTF
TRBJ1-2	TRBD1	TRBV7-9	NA	TGTGCCAGCAGCTTATCTACGTCGGGACAGCGAGGCTACACCTTC	CASSLSTSGQRGYTF
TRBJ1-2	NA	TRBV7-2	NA	TGTGCCAGCAGCTTACGGCGGACGGACTATGGCTACACCTTC	CASSLRRTDYGYTF
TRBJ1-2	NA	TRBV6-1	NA	TGTGCCAGCAGTGGGACACCACAGGGTCACTATGGCTACACCTTC	CASSGTPQGHYGYTF
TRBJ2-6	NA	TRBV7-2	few	TGTGCCAGCAGCCCGAACCCGGGATCTGGGGCCAACGTCCTGACTTTC	CASSPNPGSGANVLTF
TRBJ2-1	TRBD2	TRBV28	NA	TGTGCCAGCAGTCTAAAGGGACTAGCTGCCTCTCATGAGCAGTTCTTC	CASSLKGLAASHEQFF
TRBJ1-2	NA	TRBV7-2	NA	TGTGCCAGCAGCTTAGGATTCGGGGTTAGCTATGGCTACACCTTC	CASSLGFGVSYGYTF
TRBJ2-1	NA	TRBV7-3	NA	TGTGCCAGCAGCTCCCTAGCTGGTAGTGGGTACAATGAGCAGTTCTTC	CASSSLAGSGYNEQFF
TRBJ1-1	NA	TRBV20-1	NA	TGCAGTGCTAGAGCTCAGGGCGGTGAAACTTTCTTT	CSARAQGGETFF
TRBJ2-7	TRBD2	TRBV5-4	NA	TGTGCCAGCAGCTTGCTAGCGGGAGGAAAGGACAATGAGCAGTACTTC	CASSLLAGGKDNEQYF
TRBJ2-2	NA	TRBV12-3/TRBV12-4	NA	TGTGCCAGCAGTTTAGGGGACCGGGATGGTGGGGAGCTGTTTTTT	CASSLGDRDGGELFF
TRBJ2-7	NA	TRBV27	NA	TGTGCCAGCAGTTTATGGGGGACGGGCGAGCAGTACTTC	CASSLWGTGEQYF
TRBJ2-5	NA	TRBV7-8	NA	TGTGCCAGCATCGGGAAATTTGGGACCCAGTACTTC	CASIGKFGTQYF
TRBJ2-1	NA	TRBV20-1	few	TGCAGTGCTAGGGCTAGCTCGTTGGTTCATGAGCAGTTCTTC	CSARASSLVHEQFF
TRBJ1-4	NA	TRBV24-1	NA	TGTGCCACCAGTGCCGGAGGGTTGGTAGGTGAAAAACTGTTTTTT	CATSAGGLVGEKLFF
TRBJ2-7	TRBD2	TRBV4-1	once	TGCGCCAGCAGCCAAGATAGGGGCGGGAGGTACGAGCAGTACTTC	CASSQDRGGRYEQYF
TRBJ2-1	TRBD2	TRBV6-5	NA	TGTGCCAGCAGTTACACGGGACTAGCGGGAGCCACCTACAATGAGCAGTTCTTC	CASSYTGLAGATYNEQFF
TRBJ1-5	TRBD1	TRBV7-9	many	TGTGCCAGCAGCTCCCCCGGGACAGGGAGCCAGCCCCAGCATTTT	CASSSPGTGSQPQHF
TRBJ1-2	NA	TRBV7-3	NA	TGTGCCAGCAGCCGTCGGACAGACTATGGCTACACCTTC	CASSRRTDYGYTF
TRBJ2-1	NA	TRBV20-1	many	TGCAGTGCTAGATCCCACGGGGGTGAGCAGTTCTTC	CSARSHGGEQFF
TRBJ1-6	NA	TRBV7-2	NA	TGTGCCAGCAGCTCATTCCTAAATAATTCACCCCTCCACTTT	CASSSFLNNSPLHF
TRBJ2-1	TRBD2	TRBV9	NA	TGTGCCAGCAGCCCTAGCGGGAGTGGGTATGAGCAGTTCTTC	CASSPSGSGYEQFF
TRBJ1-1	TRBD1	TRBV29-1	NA	TGCAGCGTTGGAGGTTCCGGACAGGTTGAAGCTTTCTTT	CSVGGSGQVEAFF
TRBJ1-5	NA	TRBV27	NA	TGTGCCAGCAGTTTGGGATCATCCCGAAATCAGCCCCAGCATTTT	CASSLGSSRNQPQHF
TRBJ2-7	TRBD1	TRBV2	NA	TGTGCCAGCAGGGACAATTTACAGGGGAGAAACGAGCAGTACTTC	CASRDNLQGRNEQYF
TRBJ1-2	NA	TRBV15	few	TGTGCCACTAATCACCCTAACTATGGCTACACCTTC	CATNHPNYGYTF
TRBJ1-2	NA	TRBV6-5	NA	TGTGCCAGCAGTTACTCCAACCCGACAGGCAACTATGGCTACACCTTC	CASSYSNPTGNYGYTF
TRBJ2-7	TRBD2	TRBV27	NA	TGTGCCAGCAGCGCTATTGGGGTAGCGGGGATCTCCTACGAGCAGTACTTC	CASSAIGVAGISYEQYF
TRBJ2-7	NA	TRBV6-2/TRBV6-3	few	TGTGCCAGCACCCATAGGAGGGGGGATTCCTACGAGCAGTACTTC	CASTHRRGDSYEQYF
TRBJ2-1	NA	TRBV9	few	TGTGCCAGCAGCCCCGACAACTACAATGAGCAGTTCTTC	CASSPDNYNEQFF
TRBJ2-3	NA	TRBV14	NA	TGTGCCAGCAGCCAAGCGCAAGGCACAGATACGCAGTATTTT	CASSQAQGTDTQYF
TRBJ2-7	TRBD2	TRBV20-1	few	TGCAGTGCTAGATTCCGGGACTATTCCTACGAGCAGTACTTC	CSARFRDYSYEQYF
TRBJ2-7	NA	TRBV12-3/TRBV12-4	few	TGTGCCAGCAGTTTCGAGGGAAGCGAGCAGTACTTC	CASSFEGSEQYF
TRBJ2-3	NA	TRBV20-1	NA	TGCATTGCTAGAGAGGAGATAGATACGCAGTATTTT	CIAREEIDTQYF
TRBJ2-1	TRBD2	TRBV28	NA	TGTGCCAGCAGTTTATGGGGGACTAGCGGGAGGATCGATGAGCAGTTCTTC	CASSLWGTSGRIDEQFF
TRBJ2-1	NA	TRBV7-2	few	TGTGCCAGCAGCTTACGCGGGACCTACAATGAGCAGTTCTTC	CASSLRGTYNEQFF
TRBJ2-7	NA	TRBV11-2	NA	TGTGCCAGCACTTCTTATAAGCGGGCCGGTGGACAGCCATACGAGCAGTACTTC	CASTSYKRAGGQPYEQYF
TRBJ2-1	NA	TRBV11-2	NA	TGTGCCAGCGGTTTGGCGACAGCATACAATGAGCAGTTCTTC	CASGLATAYNEQFF
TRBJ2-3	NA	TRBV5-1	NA	TGCGCCAGCAGCCCGGACGGCGCAGATACGCAGTATTTT	CASSPDGADTQYF
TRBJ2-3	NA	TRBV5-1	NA	TGCGCCAGCAGCTTGGACGCAGGGACTAGCACAGATACGCAGTATTTT	CASSLDAGTSTDTQYF